The clone carrying this T cell receptor beta chain was seen only a few times. This record comes from a study of blood T cell repertoires in COVID-19. Profiled with immunoSEQ multiplex PCR; TCRdb holds only in-frame clones, not every one. The sample consists of approximately 170,000 clones, roughly 80% of them appearing once. Between the trimmed V and J ends, which lost 5 bases and 2 bases, there was a span of 21 bases. The germline CDR1 and CDR2 sequences are MGHDK and SYGVNS. This CDR3 is built from 17 residues. The chain carries TRBV25-1 and TRBJ1-1, with D unclear. The TCR comes from a man aged 50 or older who had recovered from COVID-19. The sequencing sample was made of PBMCs or T cells enriched from blood (not recorded which). The CDR3 loop is CASSPALGRIGNTEAFF. CDR3 nucleotide sequence: TGTGCCAGCAGTCCCGCTCTGGGCCGAATCGGAAACACTGAAGCTTTCTTT.